Following are 10 T cell receptor beta chains from one sample sequenced in a study of read filtering for tumor transcriptome and immune sequencing. From about 400 ng of RNA, a library with molecular barcoded alpha/delta and beta/gamma adaptors was made. TCRdb re-called the reads through MiXCR, storing one row per CDR3 protein. The table includes 49,000 or so distinct CDR3 sequences, approximately 12% detected once. What was sequenced was a population of CD138-negative cells sorted from bone marrow. The receptors here all came from a donor at least 40 years old with multiple myeloma.

This clonotype was recorded many times. V and J are TRBV3-1 and TRBJ2-3; TRBD1 agrees at 7 bases. The CDR3 extends over 15 amino acids. Germline CDR1 is LGHDT and CDR2 is YNNKEL (reference sequence). After removal of 0 bases from V and 2 bases from J, the junction contained 2 bases not matched to a gene. This CDR3 is CASSQEDRITDTQYF. The CDR3 nucleotides read TGTGCCAGCAGCCAAGAGGACAGGATCACAGATACGCAGTATTTT.

This clonotype was counted ten times or more. This chain links TRBV29-1 with TRBJ2-5; D might be TRBD1 or TRBD2, each matching 5 bases. CDR1 SQVTM and CDR2 ANQGSEA come from the germline V gene. The CDR3 spans 12 residues. V was trimmed by 3 bases and J by 4 bases, leaving 9 bases between them. The CDR3 loop is CSVDFGGETQYF. CDR3 DNA sequence: TGCAGCGTTGACTTTGGGGGAGAGACCCAGTACTTC.

This clonotype came up a few times. The CDR3, as DNA: TGTGCCAGCAGCTCACGGACTAGCGGGAGTTACGAGCAGTACTTC. Translation gives CASSSRTSGSYEQYF. The J gene is TRBJ2-7, the V gene TRBV13, with 13 bases identical to TRBD2. The CDR3 runs 15 residues. V gave up 4 bases and J gave up 4 bases; unmatched junction bases: 4. Germline assignment: CDR1 PRHDT and CDR2 FYEKMQ (reference sequence).

This chain joins TRBV20-1 and TRBJ2-1, with D hard to call. V gave up 0 bases and J gave up 10 bases, with 7 bases separating them. CDR3 length: 11 residues. Germline V lookup: CDR1 DFQATT, CDR2 SNEGSKA (reference sequence). CDR3 amino acids: CSARDLQEQFF. The CDR3, as DNA: TGCAGTGCTAGAGATTTGCAGGAGCAGTTCTTC.

This clonotype has at least ten counts. The rearrangement uses TRBV18 and TRBJ2-1, with 13 bases matching TRBD2. After removal of 1 base from V and 3 bases from J, the junction contained 9 bases not matched to a gene. CDR3 length: 19 amino acids. Germline V gene sequence: CDR1 KGHSH, CDR2 LQKENI. The CDR3 region has the DNA TGTGCCAGCTCACCACGGTCGACTAGCGGGAGGAAAGTCTACAATGAGCAGTTCTTC. It specifies CASSPRSTSGRKVYNEQFF.

Ten or more counts support this clonotype. V usage is TRBV20-1 and J usage is TRBJ2-1; 9 bases map to TRBD2. V was pared by 4 bases and J by 7 bases, with 8 bases of the junction left unmatched. Looked up from germline, CDR1 is DFQATT and CDR2 is SNEGSKA (reference sequence). CDR3 length: 14 residues. The CDR3 coding sequence is TGCAGTGCTAAGAGCGGGAGGTCAGGTAATGAGCAGTTCTTC. Translation gives CSAKSGRSGNEQFF.

The table lists this clonotype with many counts. The chain carries TRBV24-1 and TRBJ2-2; 7 positions agree with TRBD1. J was trimmed by 2 bases and V by 9 bases; bases with no gene match: 8. Germline V lookup: CDR1 KGHDR, CDR2 SFDVKD. The length of the CDR3 is 15 residues. The chain's CDR3 is CATSETGRNTGELFF. The CDR3 region has the DNA TGTGCCACCTCAGAGACAGGGCGAAACACCGGGGAGCTGTTTTTT.

This clonotype showed up many times. CDR3 nucleotide sequence: TGCGCCAGCAGCCAAGGACCAACATGGGGTCTCGGCACAGATACGCAGTATTTT. Translation gives CASSQGPTWGLGTDTQYF. This rearrangement joins TRBV4-3 to TRBJ2-3; D unclear. The V gene's germline CDR1 is LGHNA and CDR2 YSLEER. There are 18 residues in the CDR3. V was cut by 1 base and J by 1 base, with 18 bases left in between.

This clonotype was observed at least ten times. The chain joins TRBV6-5 to TRBJ2-1, with 7 bases matching TRBD2. The CDR3 runs 15 residues. CDR1 MNHEY and CDR2 SVGAGI come from the germline V gene. Germline trimming cut 6 bases from V and 9 bases from J; bases unmatched to any gene: 14. CDR3 nucleotide sequence: TGTGCCAGCAGGCTGGGGGGGACCGCTACAATTGAGCAGTTCTTC. It encodes CASRLGGTATIEQFF.

The J gene is TRBJ2-5, the V gene TRBV12-3 or TRBV12-4; D is possibly TRBD1 or TRBD2 (5 bases each). This CDR3 spans 17 amino acids. The V gene lost 5 bases and the J gene lost 2 bases, with 21 bases spanning the gap. CDR3 DNA: TGTGCCAGCAGTCCTGGGACCACCCCCCGAACTCAAGAGACCCAGTACTTC. Protein: CASSPGTTPRTQETQYF.